These T cell receptor beta chains were read from a single sample in a study of response to subunit inactivated influenza vaccine. TCRdb reanalysed the RT-PCR reads using MiXCR and keeps one entry per CDR3 protein. This table holds 500,000 or so distinct CDR3 sequences, about 15% found once. Sequencing was performed on CD4+ T cells sorted from PBMCs, taken less than 30 months after vaccination. The receptors shown here come from a man aged 45 to 75 who received an inactivated influenza vaccine. The conserved cysteine and the conserved F or W are not part of the CDR3 here.

TRBV20-1,SATNRTLSSYEQY
TRBV11-2,ASSLGDRKYGYT
TRBV6-5,ASSSRDREKLF
TRBV6-2/TRBV6-3,ASRTGVGLYEQY
TRBV5-1,ASGPTGTGSYNEQF
TRBV18,ASSPGTASNQPQH
TRBV19,ASSIERTDTQY
TRBV5-1,ASSLAQGKGNEQF
TRBV7-2,ASSPVEGHGYNEQF
TRBV5-4,ASSFPTAHTGELF